This TCR beta chain appears in the sequencing data of a study of PD-1 blockade in classical Hodgkin lymphoma. Study-level findings and limits: Newly diagnosed patients had baseline TCR diversity that was reportedly lower than that of healthy donors.

Some clones are missing from TCRdb's copy, which holds only in-frame ones; the method was immunoSEQ multiplex PCR. The table has 5,000 to 6,500 clones, 85% to 90% seen once; the top ten hold under 25%. The time point here: newly diagnosed, previously untreated cHL patient sample. PBMCs were thawed, and CD8+ T cells were then isolated from them by magnetic negative selection. Concerning this clone: Antigen: not known.

Sequenced sample: CD8+ T cells from blood. This TCR was recovered from a human donor with classical Hodgkin lymphoma.

The CDR3 region has the DNA TGTGCCAGCAGCTGGGGACAAGACGAGCAGTACTTC. This sequence encodes CASSWGQDEQYF. The chain uses TRBV5-4 and TRBJ2-7; perhaps TRBD1 as D (6 bases). V shed 3 bases and J shed 5 bases, with 9 bases lying between them. This CDR3 spans 12 amino acids. CDR1 is SGHNT and CDR2 is YYREEE in the germline V gene (reference sequence).